The following is a T cell receptor beta chain sequence with its context. Ophthalmopathy cases met thresholds of Clinical Activity Score at least 3, NOSPECS grade at least 4 and duration under 3 months. It was over 9.5 ml of fresh peripheral blood that supplied the PBMCs. RNA transcripts provided the source from which TCR beta CDR3 regions were amplified. TCR CDR3 regions were first amplified by RT-PCR with HTBI primers. In TCRdb, the multiplex PCR reads were re-called with MiXCR into one record per CDR3 protein. The top ten hold over 10% of the sample, which has about 410,000 distinct CDR3 sequences, roughly 15% seen once. This sample stems from a study of T cells in Graves' hyperthyroidism and ophthalmopathy. About the study: Staff took peripheral blood when the initial diagnosis was made, before any treatment began.

The sequence came from a young man with Graves' ophthalmopathy. Source material: blood.

The CDR3 region is CASSLSSGGTYEQYF. The DNA of the CDR3 is TGTGCCAGCAGCTTATCTAGCGGGGGAACCTACGAGCAGTACTTC. V usage is TRBV5-6 and J usage is TRBJ2-7; 10 bases are shared with TRBD2. CDR1 and CDR2 (germline): SGHDT, YYEEEE. CDR3 length: 15 amino acids. V shed 2 bases and J 2 bases; nucleotides not matched to a gene: 4.